One and the same sample provided the 32 T cell receptor beta chains below, sequenced in a study of blood T cell repertoires in COVID-19. Produced via immunoSEQ multiplex PCR; TCRdb's table is partial and in-frame only. The sample carries 300,000 to 400,000 clones, about 87% recorded once. The material sequenced was peripheral blood. These receptors originate from a woman aged 50 to 60 with COVID-19, enrolled during active disease.

The count of this clone is one. The gene calls are TRBV28 and TRBJ2-5; the D is unclear. This CDR3 has 15 amino acids. V was trimmed by 1 base and J by 1 base, leaving 10 bases between them. Germline CDR1 reads MDHEN; CDR2 reads SYDVKM. This CDR3 is CASSLSWQIQETQYF. The CDR3, as DNA: TGTGCCAGCAGTTTATCCTGGCAGATCCAAGAGACCCAGTACTTC.

This clone appeared a single time. The V gene is TRBV27, the J gene TRBJ2-1; 11 bases agree with TRBD2. This CDR3 has 17 amino acids. V was clipped by 7 bases and J by 4 bases; unmatched bases: 12. CDR1 is MNHEY and CDR2 is SMNVEV in the germline V gene (reference sequence). CDR3 sequence: CASTLAGGIRMYNEQFF. CDR3 nucleotides: TGTGCCAGCACCTTAGCGGGAGGGATAAGAATGTACAATGAGCAGTTCTTC.

The V call is TRBV7-8, the J call TRBJ1-6, with 8 bases aligning to TRBD1. The CDR3 consists of 15 residues. Trimming removed 7 bases from V and 9 bases from J; junction bases left unmatched: 11. The V gene's germline CDR1 is SGHVS and CDR2 FQNEAQ. CDR3 in amino acids: CASKVQTGEGSPLHF. CDR3 nucleotide sequence: TGTGCCAGCAAGGTGCAGACAGGGGAGGGTTCACCCCTCCACTTT.

Only one count was recorded for this clone. V gene TRBV7-6 combines with J gene TRBJ2-1, with 13 bases aligning to TRBD2. The CDR3 consists of 16 residues. J lost 5 bases, V lost 4 bases, and 5 bases had no gene match. CDR1 is SGHVS, CDR2 FNYEAQ, per germline. For the CDR3, the DNA is TGTGCCAGCAGCTCCAGACTAGCGGGAGGCAACAATGAGCAGTTCTTC. Translation: CASSSRLAGGNNEQFF.

The chain carries TRBV11-2 and TRBJ1-1, with D possibly TRBD1 on 5 matching bases. Between the trimmed V and J ends, which lost 7 bases and 10 bases, there was a span of 16 bases. The V gene's germline CDR1 is SGHAT and CDR2 FQNNGV. CDR3 length: 12 amino acids. The CDR3 nucleotides are TGTGCCAGCATAATTACAGGCCAAGGAGCTTTCTTT. It translates to CASIITGQGAFF.

Concerning this clone itself: The sample holds other DNA sequences that translate to the same CDR3. The rearrangement links TRBV24-1 to TRBJ1-5, with D tentatively TRBD1 (6 bases). Trimming shortened V by 7 bases and J by 0 bases, and 6 bases separated the two germline ends. CDR1 is KGHDR, CDR2 SFDVKD, per germline. CDR3 length: 13 residues. The CDR3: CATRGGSNQPQHF. CDR3 DNA: TGTGCCACCAGAGGGGGTAGCAATCAGCCCCAGCATTTT.

The chain employs TRBV7-2 and TRBJ2-5; the D gene is possibly TRBD2 (5 bases). Trimming stripped 2 bases from V and 5 bases from J, with 15 bases between. The CDR3 consists of 15 residues. The germline gives CDR1 SGHTA, CDR2 FQGNSA. CDR3 sequence reads: CASSLYPGSIETQYF. CDR3 DNA sequence: TGTGCCAGCAGCTTATACCCGGGATCTATTGAGACCCAGTACTTC.

The rearrangement links TRBV10-2 to TRBJ2-7; no reliable D call. Trimming left V 5 bases short and J 6 bases short, with 11 bases between. Germline CDR1 is WSHSY and CDR2 is SAAADI. The CDR3 extends over 12 amino acids. CDR3 sequence: CASSFQVREQYF. The CDR3 DNA sequence: TGCGCCAGCAGTTTTCAGGTTCGCGAGCAGTACTTC.

The chain recombines TRBV21-1 with TRBJ2-7; the table's D call of TRBD1 was not tested on the DNA. TRBV21-1 represents a pseudogene. This CDR3 comprises 16 residues. The CDR3 region is CASSSPKAGGFYEQYF. The CDR3 DNA sequence: TGTGCCAGCAGCTCCCCTAAGGCAGGGGGCTTCTACGAGCAGTACTTC.

This chain links TRBV18 with TRBJ2-7; D is possibly TRBD1 (5 bases). The germline gives CDR1 KGHSH, CDR2 LQKENI. Trimming stripped 6 bases from V and 2 bases from J, with 8 bases between. The CDR3 consists of 12 residues. The CDR3, as DNA: TGTGCCAGCTCGACAGTAACCTACGAGCAGTACTTC. Translated: CASSTVTYEQYF.

This clone showed up just once. The gene calls are TRBV3-1 (or the pseudogene TRBV3-2) and TRBJ2-7; D gene unclear. CDR3 length: 13 amino acids. The V and J ends lost 1 base and 4 bases respectively, with 8 bases between them. Germline CDR1 LGHDT, CDR2 YNNKEL (reference sequence). CDR3 in amino acids: CASSQGHNYEQYF. Written as DNA, the CDR3 is TGTGCCAGCAGCCAAGGGCACAATTACGAGCAGTACTTC.

The chain employs TRBV18 and TRBJ1-2, with 8 bases lining up with TRBD1. CDR1 and CDR2 from the germline V gene are KGHSH and LQKENI. This CDR3 is built from 14 residues. J was trimmed by 7 bases and V by 3 bases; bases with no gene match: 7. The CDR3 protein is CASSPYTGGSGYTF. CDR3 nucleotide sequence: TGTGCCAGCTCACCTTACACAGGGGGAAGTGGCTACACCTTC.

The rearrangement uses TRBV5-6 and TRBJ2-6; 8 positions agree with TRBD1. V was clipped by 3 bases and J by 0 bases; unmatched bases: 5. Germline V gene lookup returns CDR1 SGHDT and CDR2 YYEEEE. CDR3 length: 17 amino acids. The CDR3 protein is CASSWGQAHSGANVLTF. In DNA, the CDR3 is TGTGCCAGCAGCTGGGGACAGGCCCACTCTGGGGCCAACGTCCTGACTTTC. Variable domain in full (rest from reference TRBV5-6 and TRBJ2-6): DAGVTQSPTHLIKTRGQQVTLRCSPKSGHDTVSWYQQALGQGPQFIFQYYEEEERQRGNFPDRFSGHQFPNYSSELNVNALLLGDSALYLCASSWGQAHSGANVLTFGAGSRLTVL.

This chain joins TRBV21-1 and TRBJ2-5; no DNA check was done on the table's D call, TRBD2. TRBV21-1 is a recognized pseudogene. CDR3 length: 18 residues. CDR3 amino acids: CASIHRKRGLAEQETQYF. In DNA, the CDR3 is TGTGCCAGCATCCACAGGAAAAGGGGACTAGCCGAACAAGAGACCCAGTACTTC.

The gene calls are TRBV7-6 and TRBJ1-1; a possible D gene is TRBD1 (6 bases). The CDR3 sequence is 16 residues long. V gave up 2 bases and J gave up 1 base, with 14 bases separating them. Germline V gives CDR1 SGHVS, CDR2 FNYEAQ. The CDR3 coding sequence is TGTGCCAGCAGCTTAAGATCGGGACAAAAGAACACTGAAGCTTTCTTT. Translated, it gives CASSLRSGQKNTEAFF.

This chain uses TRBV5-1 with TRBJ1-1; TRBD1 might be the D (6 bases). Germline V gives CDR1 SGHRS, CDR2 YFSETQ. V lost 1 base and J 0 bases, leaving 13 bases between the germline ends. The CDR3 contains 16 residues. The CDR3 reads CASSLNREPMNTEAFF. As DNA, the CDR3 is TGCGCCAGCAGCTTGAACAGGGAGCCCATGAACACTGAAGCTTTCTTT.

A note on this clone: Other DNA sequences from this sample encode an identical CDR3 as well. The chain couples TRBV18 to TRBJ2-3; D gene ambiguous. The CDR3 length is 13 residues. V was clipped by 2 bases and J by 3 bases, with 6 bases between them. Germline lookup yields CDR1 KGHSH and CDR2 LQKENI. CDR3 DNA sequence: TGTGCCAGCTCACCAAGAGGAACAGATACGCAGTATTTT. Amino acid sequence: CASSPRGTDTQYF.

The gene calls are TRBV24-1 and TRBJ2-3; 10 nucleotides align to TRBD1. V was pared by 12 bases and J by 4 bases, with 3 bases of the junction left unmatched. The CDR3 has 12 residues. Germline CDR1 KGHDR, CDR2 SFDVKD. The CDR3 nucleotides read TGTGCCGCCGGACAGGGGGCAGATACGCAGTATTTT. As protein: CAAGQGADTQYF.

This clone was counted only a few times. The chain links TRBV10-3 to TRBJ2-4; a possible D gene is TRBD1 (5 bases). Germline CDR1 and CDR2: ENHRY and SYGVKD. The ends were cut back, 0 bases at V and 0 bases at J, with 6 bases in the middle. The CDR3 has 15 residues. The CDR3 loop is CAISESDTAKNIQYF. CDR3 sequence (DNA): TGTGCCATCAGTGAGTCGGACACAGCCAAAAACATTCAGTACTTC.

CDR3 sequence (DNA): TGCGCCAGCAGCACCGGACCTAGCGGGAGAATGGACGAGCAGTACTTC. Protein: CASSTGPSGRMDEQYF. The chain carries TRBV5-1 and TRBJ2-7; TRBD2 aligns across 10 bases. Per the germline V gene, CDR1 is SGHRS and CDR2 is YFSETQ. The junction had 12 bases not matched to a gene; V was cut back by 4 bases and J by 5 bases. The CDR3 has 16 residues.

The chain couples TRBV7-2 to TRBJ2-7; D unclear. Germline CDR1 reads SGHTA; CDR2 reads FQGNSA. This CDR3 is built from 13 residues. V lost 3 bases and J 5 bases, leaving 11 bases between the germline ends. Written as DNA, the CDR3 is TGTGCCAGCAGCTTCATTATGCGCCACGAGCAGTACTTC. Protein sequence: CASSFIMRHEQYF.

The chain is built from TRBV5-1 and TRBJ2-1; 7 bases match TRBD2. Germline V CDR1 and CDR2: SGHRS, YFSETQ. V lost 5 bases to trimming and J lost 3 bases; unmatched junction nucleotides: 11. The CDR3 extends over 16 amino acids. CDR3 DNA sequence: TGCGCCAGCAGTGGGAGCGGCGGGAGTGGCTACAATGAGCAGTTCTTC. Translating it yields CASSGSGGSGYNEQFF.

The CDR3: CASSQSGTEANYGYTF. For the CDR3, the DNA is TGTGCCAGCAGCCAGTCGGGGACTGAGGCTAACTATGGCTACACCTTC. The chain recombines TRBV4-2 with TRBJ1-2; possibly TRBD1 for D (5 bases). The V gene lost 3 bases and the J gene lost 0 bases, with 14 bases spanning the gap. The CDR3 length is 16 residues. Germline CDR1 is LGHNA and CDR2 is YNFKEQ.

This clone was found a few times. The rearrangement links TRBV2 to TRBJ2-5, with TRBD1 identical over 12 bases. This CDR3 has 13 residues. The germline CDR1 and CDR2 sequences are SNHLY and FYNNEI. V dropped 8 bases and J dropped 7; count of bases not matched to a gene: 5. CDR3 sequence: CASEGQGAGTQYF. The CDR3 DNA reads as TGTGCCAGCGAGGGACAGGGGGCTGGGACCCAGTACTTC.

Concerning this clone itself: The conserved final phenylalanine or tryptophan is absent from the CDR3, which likely points to a read error. No DNA is shown, since the ends of the CDR3 on it are uncertain; the CDR3 is the one TCRdb lists. This CDR3 reads CAWSAQGGTAIV. The V and J genes are TRBV30 and TRBJ1-2; TRBD1 is taken as the D call from the table, unchecked against the DNA. The CDR3 region is 12 residues in length, termini included. The germline V gene encodes CDR1 GTSNPN and CDR2 SVGIG (reference sequence).

J is TRBJ1-6 and V is TRBV7-2; D is possibly TRBD1 (5 bases). The CDR3 covers 16 residues. Germline loops: CDR1 SGHTA, CDR2 FQGNSA. The germline V and J ends were trimmed by 4 bases and 7 bases, with 17 bases remaining between them. The CDR3 DNA follows: TGTGCCAGCAGCTGGGGGGGAGGACTTTCGAATTCACCCCTCCACTTT. Protein: CASSWGGGLSNSPLHF.

The chain has TRBV7-8 and TRBJ2-6; 8 bases line up with TRBD1. The V gene end was trimmed by 1 base and the J gene end by 0 bases; junction bases not matched to a gene: 5. Germline V gene sequence: CDR1 SGHVS, CDR2 FQNEAQ. This CDR3 has 18 residues. CDR3 DNA sequence: TGTGCCAGCAGCTTAGAGGACAGGGATCCCTCTGGGGCCAACGTCCTGACTTTC. It encodes CASSLEDRDPSGANVLTF.

V usage is TRBV7-8 and J usage is TRBJ2-7; weak D call: TRBD2 (5 bases). V was trimmed by 2 bases and J by 0 bases, leaving 17 bases between them. The V gene's germline CDR1 is SGHVS and CDR2 FQNEAQ. CDR3 length equals 17 residues. Here the CDR3 reads CASSLNSGSGRSYEQYF. CDR3 sequence (DNA): TGTGCCAGCAGCTTAAATTCGGGGTCAGGCCGCTCCTACGAGCAGTACTTC.

V usage is TRBV14 and J usage is TRBJ2-1, with D perhaps TRBD1 (5 bases). Germline V gives CDR1 SGHDN, CDR2 FVKESK. V lost 5 bases, J lost 3 bases, and 8 bases lay in between. This CDR3 has 13 residues. The CDR3 protein is CASSGDSYNEQFF. CDR3 DNA: TGTGCCAGCAGCGGTGACAGCTACAATGAGCAGTTCTTC. The whole variable domain, remainder taken from reference TRBV14 and TRBJ2-1, is EAGVTQFPSHSVIEKGQTVTLRCDPISGHDNLYWYRRVMGKEIKFLLHFVKESKQDESGMPNNRFLAERTGGTYSTLKVQPAELEDSGVYFCASSGDSYNEQFFGPGTRLTVL.

The chain combines TRBV9 with TRBJ2-3; D is possibly TRBD2 (6 bases). CDR1 and CDR2 (germline): SGDLS, YYNGEE. V shed 3 bases and J shed 3 bases, with 11 bases lying between them. The CDR3 is 14 residues long. CDR3 sequence reads: CASSGTTRTDTQYF. The CDR3 DNA is TGTGCCAGCAGCGGGACTACTCGAACAGATACGCAGTATTTT.

The V gene is TRBV5-6, the J gene TRBJ2-7; the D gene is possibly TRBD2 (5 bases). CDR3 length: 12 amino acids. Per the germline V gene, CDR1 is SGHDT and CDR2 is YYEEEE. V was pared by 0 bases and J by 11 bases, with 12 bases between. The CDR3 is CASSLGLAGEYF. The CDR3, as DNA: TGTGCCAGCAGCTTGGGGCTAGCCGGAGAGTACTTC.

J is TRBJ1-1 and V is TRBV5-6, with D hard to call. Germline CDR1 and CDR2: SGHDT and YYEEEE. The V gene lost 0 bases and the J gene lost 1 base, with 7 bases spanning the gap. The CDR3 extends over 14 amino acids. The CDR3 bases are TGTGCCAGCAGCTTGGGGCAGAAGAACACTGAAGCTTTCTTT. The encoded protein is CASSLGQKNTEAFF.